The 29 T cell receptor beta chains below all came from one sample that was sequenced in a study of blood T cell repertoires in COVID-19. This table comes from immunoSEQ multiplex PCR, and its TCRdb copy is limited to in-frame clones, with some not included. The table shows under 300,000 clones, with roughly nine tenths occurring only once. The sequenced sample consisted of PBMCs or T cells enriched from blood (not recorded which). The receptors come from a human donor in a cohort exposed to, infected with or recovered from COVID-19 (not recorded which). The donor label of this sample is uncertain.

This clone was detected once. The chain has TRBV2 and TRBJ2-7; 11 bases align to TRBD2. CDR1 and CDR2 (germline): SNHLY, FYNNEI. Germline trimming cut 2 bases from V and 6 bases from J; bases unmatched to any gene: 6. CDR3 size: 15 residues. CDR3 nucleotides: TGTGCCAGCAGTGAAAGGGTAGCGGGGGGGCCCGAGCAGTACTTC. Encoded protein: CASSERVAGGPEQYF. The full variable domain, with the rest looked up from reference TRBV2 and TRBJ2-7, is EPEVTQTPSHQVTQMGQEVILRCVPISNHLYFYWYRQILGQKVEFLVSFYNNEISEKSEIFDDQFSVERPDGSNFTLKIRSTKLEDSAMYFCASSERVAGGPEQYFGPGTRLTVT.

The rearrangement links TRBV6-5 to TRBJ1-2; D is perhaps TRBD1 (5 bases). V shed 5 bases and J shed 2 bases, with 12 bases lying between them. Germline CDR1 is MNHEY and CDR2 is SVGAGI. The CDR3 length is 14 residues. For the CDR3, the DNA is TGTGCCAGCAGTACAAGTGGGGGGAACTATGGCTACACCTTC. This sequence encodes CASSTSGGNYGYTF.

The chain's CDR3 is CASSPQFGSTWGKLFF. CDR3 DNA: TGTGCCAGCAGCCCCCAGTTCGGGAGCACGTGGGGGAAACTGTTTTTT. This chain connects TRBV11-2 to TRBJ1-4; D is possibly TRBD1 (5 bases). The V end lost 5 bases, the J end lost 11 bases, and 24 bases lay between the germline ends. Per the germline V gene, CDR1 is SGHAT and CDR2 is FQNNGV. The CDR3 consists of 16 residues. Drawing the rest from reference TRBV11-2 and TRBJ1-4, the complete variable domain is EAGVAQSPRYKIIEKRQSVAFWCNPISGHATLYWYQQILGQGPKLLIQFQNNGVVDDSQLPKDRFSAERLKGVDSTLKIQPAKLEDSAVYLCASSPQFGSTWGKLFFGSGTQLSVL.

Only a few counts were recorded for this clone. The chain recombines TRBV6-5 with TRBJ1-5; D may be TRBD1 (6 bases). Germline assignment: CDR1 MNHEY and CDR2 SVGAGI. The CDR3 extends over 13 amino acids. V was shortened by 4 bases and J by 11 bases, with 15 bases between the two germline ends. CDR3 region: CASSLMGGGAQHF. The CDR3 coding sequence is TGTGCCAGCAGTTTGATGGGAGGGGGAGCCCAGCATTTT.

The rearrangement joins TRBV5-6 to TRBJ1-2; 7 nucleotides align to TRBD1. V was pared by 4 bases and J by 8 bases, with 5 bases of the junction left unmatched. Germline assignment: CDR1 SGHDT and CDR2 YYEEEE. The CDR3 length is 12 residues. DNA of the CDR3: TGTGCCAGCAGCCACGGACAGGCGGGCTACACCTTC. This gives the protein CASSHGQAGYTF.

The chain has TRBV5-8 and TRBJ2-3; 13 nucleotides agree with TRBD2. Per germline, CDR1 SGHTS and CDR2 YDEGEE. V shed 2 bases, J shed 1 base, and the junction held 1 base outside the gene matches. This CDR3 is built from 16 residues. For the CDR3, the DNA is TGTGCCAGCAGCTTACTAGCGGGGGGGCGCACAGATACGCAGTATTTT. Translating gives CASSLLAGGRTDTQYF.

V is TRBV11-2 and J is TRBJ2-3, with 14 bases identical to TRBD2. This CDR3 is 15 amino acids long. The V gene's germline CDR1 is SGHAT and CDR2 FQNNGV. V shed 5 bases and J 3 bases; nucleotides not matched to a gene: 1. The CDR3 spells CASSGTSGGTDTQYF. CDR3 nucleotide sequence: TGTGCCAGCAGCGGGACTAGCGGGGGAACAGATACGCAGTATTTT.

The CDR3 nucleotides read TGTGCCAGCAGTTATATGGGGACAGGGAGTACCGGGGAGCTGTTTTTT. Its protein product is CASSYMGTGSTGELFF. This chain links TRBV6-2 or TRBV6-3 with TRBJ2-2, with 9 bases aligning to TRBD1. CDR1 and CDR2 from the germline V gene are MNHEY and SVGEGT. V dropped 3 bases and J dropped 5; count of bases not matched to a gene: 7. The CDR3 loop spans 16 amino acids.

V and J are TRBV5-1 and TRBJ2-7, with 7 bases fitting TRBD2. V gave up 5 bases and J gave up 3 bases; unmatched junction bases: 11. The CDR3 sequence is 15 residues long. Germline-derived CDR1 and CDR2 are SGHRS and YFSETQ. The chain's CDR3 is CASSLTGTTNYEQYF. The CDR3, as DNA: TGCGCCAGCAGTTTGACCGGGACTACCAACTACGAGCAGTACTTC.

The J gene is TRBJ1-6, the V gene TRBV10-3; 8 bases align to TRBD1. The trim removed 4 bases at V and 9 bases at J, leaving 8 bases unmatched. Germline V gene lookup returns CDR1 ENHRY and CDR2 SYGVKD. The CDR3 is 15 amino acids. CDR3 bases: TGTGCCATCAGTGCTTCGGGACAGGAGACTTCACCCCTCCACTTT. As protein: CAISASGQETSPLHF.

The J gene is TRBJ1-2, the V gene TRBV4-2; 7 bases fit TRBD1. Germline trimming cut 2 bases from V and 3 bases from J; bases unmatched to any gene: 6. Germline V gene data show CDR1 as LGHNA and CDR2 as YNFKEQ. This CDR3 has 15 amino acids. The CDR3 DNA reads TGTGCCAGCAGCCAACAAGACAGGGAAGACTATGGCTACACCTTC. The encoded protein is CASSQQDREDYGYTF.

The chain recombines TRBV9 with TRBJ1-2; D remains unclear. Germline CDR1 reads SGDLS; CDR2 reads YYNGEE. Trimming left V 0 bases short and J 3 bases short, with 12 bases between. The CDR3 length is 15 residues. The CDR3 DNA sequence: TGTGCCAGCAGCGTAGTGAACGAGGGCGACTATGGCTACACCTTC. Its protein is CASSVVNEGDYGYTF.

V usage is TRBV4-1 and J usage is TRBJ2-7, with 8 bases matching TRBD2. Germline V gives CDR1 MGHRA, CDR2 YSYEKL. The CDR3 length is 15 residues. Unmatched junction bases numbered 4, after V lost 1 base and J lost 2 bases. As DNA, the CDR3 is TGCGCCAGCAGCCAAGCGGGGGGGGCGCCCTACGAGCAGTACTTC. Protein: CASSQAGGAPYEQYF.

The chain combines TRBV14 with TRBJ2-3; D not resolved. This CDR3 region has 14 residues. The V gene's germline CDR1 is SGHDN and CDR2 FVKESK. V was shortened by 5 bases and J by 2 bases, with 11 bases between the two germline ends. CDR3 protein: CASSAEEFTDTQYF. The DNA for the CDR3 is TGTGCCAGCAGCGCCGAGGAGTTCACAGATACGCAGTATTTT.

The CDR3 nucleotides are TGTGCCAGCAGCCCCGACAGTCTTGACGAGCAGTACTTC. Its translation is CASSPDSLDEQYF. The chain is built from TRBV7-3 and TRBJ2-7; tentative D call: TRBD1 (5 bases). V gave up 5 bases and J gave up 5 bases, with 13 bases separating them. This CDR3 region has 13 residues. In germline, CDR1 is SGHTA, CDR2 FQGTGA.

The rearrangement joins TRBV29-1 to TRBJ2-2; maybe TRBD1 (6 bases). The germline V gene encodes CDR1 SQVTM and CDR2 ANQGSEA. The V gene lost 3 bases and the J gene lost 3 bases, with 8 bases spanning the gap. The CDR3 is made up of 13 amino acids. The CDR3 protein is CSVEGHHTGELFF. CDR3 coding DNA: TGCAGCGTTGAGGGACACCACACCGGGGAGCTGTTTTTT.

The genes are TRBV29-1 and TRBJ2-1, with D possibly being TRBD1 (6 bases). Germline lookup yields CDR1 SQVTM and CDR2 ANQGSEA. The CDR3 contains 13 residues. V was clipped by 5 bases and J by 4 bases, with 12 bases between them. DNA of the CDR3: TGCAGCGTTACCTTAGGGGGATACAATGAGCAGTTCTTC. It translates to CSVTLGGYNEQFF.

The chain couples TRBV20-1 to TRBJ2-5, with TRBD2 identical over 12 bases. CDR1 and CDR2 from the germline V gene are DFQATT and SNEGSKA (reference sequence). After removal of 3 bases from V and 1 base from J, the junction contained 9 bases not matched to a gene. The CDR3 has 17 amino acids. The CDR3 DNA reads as TGCAGTGCTAGTTCCCCGGCTAGCGGGGGGGCCCAAGAGACCCAGTACTTC. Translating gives CSASSPASGGAQETQYF.

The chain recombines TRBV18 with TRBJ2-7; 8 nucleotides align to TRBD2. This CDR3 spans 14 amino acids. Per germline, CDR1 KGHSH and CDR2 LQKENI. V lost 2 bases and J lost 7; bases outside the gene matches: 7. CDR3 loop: CASSPWTSPWEQYF. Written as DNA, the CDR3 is TGTGCCAGCTCACCATGGACTAGCCCTTGGGAGCAGTACTTC.

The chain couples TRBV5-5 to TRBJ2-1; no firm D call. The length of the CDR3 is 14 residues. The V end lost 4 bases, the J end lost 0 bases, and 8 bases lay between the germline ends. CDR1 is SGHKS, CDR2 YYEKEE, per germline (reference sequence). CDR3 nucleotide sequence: TGTGCCAGCAGCCCCTCCCGCTCCTACAATGAGCAGTTCTTC. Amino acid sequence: CASSPSRSYNEQFF.

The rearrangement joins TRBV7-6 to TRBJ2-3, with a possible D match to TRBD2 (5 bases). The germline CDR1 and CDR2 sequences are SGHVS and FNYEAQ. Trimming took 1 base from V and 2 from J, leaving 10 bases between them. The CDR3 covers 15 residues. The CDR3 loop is CASSLEQRSTDTQYF. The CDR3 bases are TGTGCCAGCAGCTTAGAGCAGCGGTCCACAGATACGCAGTATTTT.

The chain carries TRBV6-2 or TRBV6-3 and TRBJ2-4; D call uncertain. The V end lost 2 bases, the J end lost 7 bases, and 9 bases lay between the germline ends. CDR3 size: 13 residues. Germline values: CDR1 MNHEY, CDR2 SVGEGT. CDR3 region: CASSYGYSNIQYF. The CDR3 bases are TGTGCCAGCAGTTACGGATACAGCAACATTCAGTACTTC.

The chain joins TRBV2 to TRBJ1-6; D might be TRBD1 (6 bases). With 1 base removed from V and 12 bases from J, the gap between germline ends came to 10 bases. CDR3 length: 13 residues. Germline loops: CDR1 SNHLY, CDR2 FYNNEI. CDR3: CASSEGRGRPLHF. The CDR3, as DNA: TGTGCCAGCAGTGAAGGCAGGGGTAGACCCCTCCACTTT.

CDR3 amino acids: CASSLTTGVGYGYTF. In DNA form, the CDR3 reads TGTGCCAGCAGTTTAACAACAGGGGTCGGCTATGGCTACACCTTC. The gene calls are TRBV27 and TRBJ1-2, with 7 bases aligning to TRBD1. After removal of 2 bases from V and 4 bases from J, the junction contained 7 bases not matched to a gene. The CDR3 covers 15 residues. Germline V gives CDR1 MNHEY, CDR2 SMNVEV (reference sequence).

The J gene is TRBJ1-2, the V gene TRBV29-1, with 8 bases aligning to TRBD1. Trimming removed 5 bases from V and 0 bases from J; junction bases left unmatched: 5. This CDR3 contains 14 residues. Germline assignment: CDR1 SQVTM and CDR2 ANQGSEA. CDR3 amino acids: CSVKGTGPNYGYTF. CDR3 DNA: TGCAGCGTTAAAGGGACAGGACCTAACTATGGCTACACCTTC.

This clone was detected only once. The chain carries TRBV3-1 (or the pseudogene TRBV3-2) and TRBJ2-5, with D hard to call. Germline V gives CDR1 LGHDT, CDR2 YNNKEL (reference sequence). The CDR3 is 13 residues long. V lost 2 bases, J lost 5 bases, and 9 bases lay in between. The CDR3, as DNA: TGTGCCAGCAGCCAACTTCTCCCGGAGACCCAGTACTTC. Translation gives CASSQLLPETQYF.

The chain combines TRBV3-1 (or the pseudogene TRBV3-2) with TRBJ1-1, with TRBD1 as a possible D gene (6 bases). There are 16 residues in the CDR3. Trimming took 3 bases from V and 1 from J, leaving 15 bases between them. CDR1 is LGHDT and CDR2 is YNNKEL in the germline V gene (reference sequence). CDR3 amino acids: CASSHPGGRPNTEAFF. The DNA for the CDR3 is TGTGCCAGCAGCCACCCTGGGGGCAGGCCGAACACTGAAGCTTTCTTT.

The CDR3 region is CASSLPTGTYEQYF. In DNA, the CDR3 is TGTGCCAGCAGTTTGCCGACAGGGACCTACGAGCAGTACTTC. The rearrangement joins TRBV28 to TRBJ2-7; 7 bases align to TRBD1. The CDR3 totals 14 residues. The J segment lost 2 bases and the V segment lost 3 bases, leaving 4 bases of the junction unmatched. Germline loops: CDR1 MDHEN, CDR2 SYDVKM.

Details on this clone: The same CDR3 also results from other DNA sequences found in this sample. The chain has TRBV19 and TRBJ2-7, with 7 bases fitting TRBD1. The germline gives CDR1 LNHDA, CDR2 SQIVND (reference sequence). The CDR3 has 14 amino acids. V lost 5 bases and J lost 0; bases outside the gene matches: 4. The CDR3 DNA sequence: TGTGCCAGTAGTCCCCAGGGGGACTCCTACGAGCAGTACTTC. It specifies CASSPQGDSYEQYF. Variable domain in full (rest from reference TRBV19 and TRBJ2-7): DGGITQSPKYLFRKEGQNVTLSCEQNLNHDAMYWYRQDPGQGLRLIYYSQIVNDFQKGDIAEGYSVSREKKESFPLTVTSAQKNPTAFYLCASSPQGDSYEQYFGPGTRLTVT.